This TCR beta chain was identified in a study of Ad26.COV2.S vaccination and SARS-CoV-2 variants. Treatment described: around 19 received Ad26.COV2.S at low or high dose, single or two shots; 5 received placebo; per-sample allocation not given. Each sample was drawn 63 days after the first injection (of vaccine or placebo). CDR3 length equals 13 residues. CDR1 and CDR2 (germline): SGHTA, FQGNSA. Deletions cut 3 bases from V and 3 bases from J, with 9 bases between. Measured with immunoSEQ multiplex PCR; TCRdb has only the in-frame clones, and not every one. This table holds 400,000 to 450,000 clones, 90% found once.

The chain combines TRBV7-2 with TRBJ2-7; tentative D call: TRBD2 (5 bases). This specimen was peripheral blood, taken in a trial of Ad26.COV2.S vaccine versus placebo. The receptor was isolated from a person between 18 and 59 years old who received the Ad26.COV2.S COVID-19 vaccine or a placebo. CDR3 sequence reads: CASSFEGNYEQYF. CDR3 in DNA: TGTGCCAGCAGCTTTGAGGGAAACTACGAGCAGTACTTC.